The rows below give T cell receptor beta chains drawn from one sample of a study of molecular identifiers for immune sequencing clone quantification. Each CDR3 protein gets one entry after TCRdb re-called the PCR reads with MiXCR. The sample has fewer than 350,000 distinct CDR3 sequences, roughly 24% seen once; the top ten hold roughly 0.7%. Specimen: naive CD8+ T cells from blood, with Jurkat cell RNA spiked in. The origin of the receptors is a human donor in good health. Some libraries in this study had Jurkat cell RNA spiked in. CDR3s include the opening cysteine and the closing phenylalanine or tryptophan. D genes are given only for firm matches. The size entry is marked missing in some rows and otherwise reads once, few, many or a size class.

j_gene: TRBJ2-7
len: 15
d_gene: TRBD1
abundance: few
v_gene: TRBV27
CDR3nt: TGTGCCAGCAGTTCCGGGGACAGGCTATCCTACGAGCAGTACTTC
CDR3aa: CASSSGDRLSYEQYF

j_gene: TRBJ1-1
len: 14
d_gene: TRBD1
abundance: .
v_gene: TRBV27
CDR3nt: TGTGCCAGCACAAACACAGGGGGCTATACTGAAGATTTCTTT
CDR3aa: CASTNTGGYTEDFF

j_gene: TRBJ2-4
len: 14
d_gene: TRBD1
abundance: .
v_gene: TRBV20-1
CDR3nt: TGCAGTGCTACTCTTGGACAGGGGCCGGACATTCAGTACTTC
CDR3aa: CSATLGQGPDIQYF

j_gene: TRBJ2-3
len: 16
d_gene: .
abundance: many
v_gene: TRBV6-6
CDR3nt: TGTGCCAGCAGTCCATCTTTTCGGGGGCCGGGCGATACGCAGTATTTT
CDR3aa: CASSPSFRGPGDTQYF

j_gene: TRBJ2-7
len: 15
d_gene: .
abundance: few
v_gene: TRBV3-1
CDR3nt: TGTGCCAGCAGCCAAAAGTCGGGACGAGATCGCGAGCAGTACTTC
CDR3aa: CASSQKSGRDREQYF

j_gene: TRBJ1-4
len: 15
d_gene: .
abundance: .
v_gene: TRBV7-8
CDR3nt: TGTGCCAGCAGCTTAGTTTCCGGGTTCTACGAAAAACTGTTTTTT
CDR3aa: CASSLVSGFYEKLFF

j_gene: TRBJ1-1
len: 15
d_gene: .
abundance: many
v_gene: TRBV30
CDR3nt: TGTGCCTGGAGTGAGGGCGTCGGGGCTAACACTGAAGCTTTCTTT
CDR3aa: CAWSEGVGANTEAFF

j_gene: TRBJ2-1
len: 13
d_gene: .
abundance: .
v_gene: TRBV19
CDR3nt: TGTGCCAGTAGTATAGCGATCTACCATGAGCAGTTCTTC
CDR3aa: CASSIAIYHEQFF

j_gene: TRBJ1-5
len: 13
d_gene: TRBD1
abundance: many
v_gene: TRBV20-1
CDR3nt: TGCAGTGCTGAGGACAGGGAAAGTCAGCCCCAGCATTTT
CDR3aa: CSAEDRESQPQHF

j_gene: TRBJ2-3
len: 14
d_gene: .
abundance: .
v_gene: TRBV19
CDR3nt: TGTGCCACCAGGGGGGGGGGGCCCGCAGATACGCAGTATTTT
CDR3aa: CATRGGGPADTQYF

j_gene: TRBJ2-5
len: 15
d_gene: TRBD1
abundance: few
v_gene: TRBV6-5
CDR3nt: TGTGCCAGCAGTTTACAGGGGGACTTCCAAGAGACCCAGTACTTC
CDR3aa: CASSLQGDFQETQYF

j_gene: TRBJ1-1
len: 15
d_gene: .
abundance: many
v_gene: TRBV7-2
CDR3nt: TGTGCCAGCAGCTTAGGGGGCTACCGGGGCACTGAAGCTTTCTTT
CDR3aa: CASSLGGYRGTEAFF

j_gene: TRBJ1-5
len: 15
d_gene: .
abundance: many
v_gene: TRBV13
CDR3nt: TGTGCCAGCAGCCACCGGGAGGGGGTCAATCAGCCCCAGCATTTT
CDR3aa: CASSHREGVNQPQHF

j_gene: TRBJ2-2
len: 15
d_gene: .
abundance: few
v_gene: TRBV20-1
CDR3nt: TGCAGTGCTAGACTCGCAGCCAAGAGCACCGGGGAGCTGTTTTTT
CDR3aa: CSARLAAKSTGELFF

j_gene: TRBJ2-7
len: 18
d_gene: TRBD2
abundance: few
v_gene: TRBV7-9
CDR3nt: TGTGCCAGCAGCCCCGGCGGACTAGCGGGAGGAGCCCCCTACGAGCAGTACTTC
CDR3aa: CASSPGGLAGGAPYEQYF

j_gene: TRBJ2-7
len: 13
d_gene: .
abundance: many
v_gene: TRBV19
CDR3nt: TGTGCCAGCTCCCCGGTCACCGCCTACGAGCAGTACTTC
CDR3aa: CASSPVTAYEQYF

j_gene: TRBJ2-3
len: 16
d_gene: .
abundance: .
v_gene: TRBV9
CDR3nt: TGTGCCAGCAGCGGGGGCCCCGGTAGGGTGGCAGATACGCAGTATTTT
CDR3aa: CASSGGPGRVADTQYF

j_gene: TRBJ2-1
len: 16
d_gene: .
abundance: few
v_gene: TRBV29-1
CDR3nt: TGCAGCGTTGAGATCGTAAGGACTTCTTCCTACAATGAGCAGTTCTTC
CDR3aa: CSVEIVRTSSYNEQFF